The rows below give T cell receptor beta chains drawn from one sample of a study of T-cell memory formation after mild COVID-19. MiXCR, applied by TCRdb to the 5' RACE reads, yields one record per CDR3 protein. The sample includes fewer than 700,000 distinct CDR3 sequences, around 17% seen only once; the top ten take approximately 12%. Input material: PBMCs or a T cell subset sorted from them (not recorded which). The receptor set was obtained from an adult woman who had mild COVID-19 (a few samples of this study predate the infection). Cell type and time point are not known. CDR3s leave out the opening cysteine and the closing phenylalanine or tryptophan.

cdr3_length | v_call | cdr3_aa
13 | TRBV7-9 | ASSARDSRTTGYT
14 | TRBV5-1 | ASSFSRIGWQETQY
13 | TRBV7-9 | ASSFSRRDTDTQY
16 | TRBV7-9 | ASSSRGGFPQTTDTQY
13 | TRBV6-6 | ASNLRDRGRQTQY
11 | TRBV6-5 | ASSFSSNTEAF
13 | TRBV7-2 | ASSLDLAGGNTQY
12 | TRBV7-9 | ASRFSGSMNEQF
12 | TRBV5-1 | ASSMTSRSYEQY
13 | TRBV11-2 | ASSWAGGPPDTQY
12 | TRBV7-9 | ASSPINRVNQQF
13 | TRBV20-1 | SARSGSTGANVLT
11 | TRBV27 | ASSSTPSYEQY
14 | TRBV5-6 | ASRPQAGTQNTEAF
8 | TRBV29-1 | SVGTGNQF
10 | TRBV7-3 | ASSLARLEQY
15 | TRBV24-1 | ATSDLPWTERPNEQF
12 | TRBV5-1 | ASSPAGAVHEQY
16 | TRBV5-1 | ASSLLGTSGEFRNEQF
14 | TRBV7-2 | ASSMGQGAGTGELF
17 | TRBV12-3/TRBV12-4 | ASSFRGTSGGALSDTQY
14 | TRBV7-2 | ASSLKASGDSYEQY
12 | TRBV7-8 | ASSLAHRYNEQF
12 | TRBV5-1 | ASSRDRTNSPLH
13 | TRBV18 | ASSGTGGSTGELF
11 | TRBV29-1 | SVSGLITGELF
13 | TRBV5-1 | ASSQTSGANNEQF
15 | TRBV6-5 | ASSYRPSGGQYYEQY
13 | TRBV7-8 | ASSLVPGKYYEQY
14 | TRBV12-3/TRBV12-4 | ASSLLVGGPNTEAF
12 | TRBV20-1 | SVVSSSVAYEQY
11 | TRBV11-2 | ASSLALYNEQF
8 | TRBV20-1 | SAGANEQY
14 | TRBV14 | ASSHPSGRSYNEQF
16 | TRBV4-2 | ASSQDFHTDRTSYEQY
13 | TRBV27 | ASSLIGQGAEKLF
14 | TRBV5-5 | ASSLDPGQSSYEQY
12 | TRBV5-1 | ASSPEPSSYEQY
15 | TRBV11-2 | ASSLNQGASGANVLT
13 | TRBV5-5 | ASSLASSLQETQY
11 | TRBV7-3 | ASSLDFRAEAF
15 | TRBV28 | ASSFLLGARGGTEAF
11 | TRBV7-2 | ASSLTLPETAF
19 | TRBV28 | ASSPPRDRGYGSSGANVLT
14 | TRBV7-6 | ASSLNLGSRGTEAF
11 | TRBV30 | AWNDGVRYEQY
10 | TRBV5-1 | ASSTPNTEAF
13 | TRBV6-6 | ASSSVGLSTDTQY
12 | TRBV7-2 | ASSSGGGRETQY
14 | TRBV27 | ASSPTPGLVYNEQF
9 | TRBV30 | AWSVQDTQY
15 | TRBV12-3/TRBV12-4 | ASNPGQATSRRAEAF
10 | TRBV29-1 | SGRSGTYEQY
13 | TRBV7-9 | ASSVRGSYYNEQF